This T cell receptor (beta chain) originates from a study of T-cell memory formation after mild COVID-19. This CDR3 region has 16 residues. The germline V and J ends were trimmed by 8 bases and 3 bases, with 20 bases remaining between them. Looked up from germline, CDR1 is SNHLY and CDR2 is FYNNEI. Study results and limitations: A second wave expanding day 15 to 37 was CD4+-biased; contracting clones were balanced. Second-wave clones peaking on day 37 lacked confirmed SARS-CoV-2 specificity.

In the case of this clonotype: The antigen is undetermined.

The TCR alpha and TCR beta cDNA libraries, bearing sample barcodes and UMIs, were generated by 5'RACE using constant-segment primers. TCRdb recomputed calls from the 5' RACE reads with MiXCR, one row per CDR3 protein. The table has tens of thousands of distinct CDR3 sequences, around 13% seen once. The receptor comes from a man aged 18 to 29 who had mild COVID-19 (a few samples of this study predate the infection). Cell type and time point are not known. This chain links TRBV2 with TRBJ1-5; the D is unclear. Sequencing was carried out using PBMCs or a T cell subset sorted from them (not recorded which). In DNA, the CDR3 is TGTGCCAGCTCCGGCCGGGTTGGCGCAAACAATCAGCCCCAGCATTTT. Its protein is CASSGRVGANNQPQHF.